This paragraph covers one T cell receptor (beta chain) sequence. These data originate in a study of metastatic and nonmetastatic thyroid tumors. TCRdb reanalyzed the PCR reads via MiXCR. Here the sample spans about 13,000 clones, around 25% being singletons. Until they underwent thyroid surgery, no patient had received any treatment. The CDR3 has 14 amino acids. After removal of 6 bases from V and 1 base from J, the junction contained 4 bases not matched to a gene. CDR1 and CDR2 from the germline V gene are MDHEN and SYDVKM. The sequencing sample was made of blood. This TCR came from a male donor with papillary thyroid cancer or a benign thyroid nodule (not recorded which). Some clones in this sample may be carry-over from other donors' samples. V gene TRBV28 combines with J gene TRBJ1-1; TRBD1 agrees at 8 bases. CDR3 coding DNA: TGTGCCAGCAGCCCCGGACAGGGGAACACTGAAGCTTTCTTT. Its translation: CASSPGQGNTEAFF. Full variable domain (remainder filled in from reference TRBV28 and TRBJ1-1): DVKVTQSSRYLVKRTGEKVFLECVQDMDHENMFWYRQDPGLGLRLIYFSYDVKMKEKGDIPEGYSVSREKKERFSLILESASTNQTSMYLCASSPGQGNTEAFFGQGTRLTVV.